The rows below give T cell receptor beta chains drawn from one sample of a study of OX40 agonist ivuxolimab in advanced cancers. Some clones are missing from TCRdb's copy, which holds only in-frame ones; the method was immunoSEQ multiplex PCR. Here the sample spans around 12,000 clones, roughly 70% being singletons. The sample here was CD4+ or CD8+ T cells sorted from blood, taken in a trial of the OX40 agonist ivuxolimab. The receptor source for this set is an adult with an advanced solid tumor such as melanoma, head and neck, liver or kidney cancer. Each CDR3 is given with its conserved first and last residue. The order of the fields is V gene, J gene, CDR3 protein.

TRBV28	TRBJ2-1	CASSPLGTSGSLGFSNEQFF
TRBV29-1	TRBJ2-3	CSVRYGTSVADTQYF
TRBV29-1	TRBJ2-3	CSVYLGNTQYF
TRBV27	TRBJ2-3	CASSLFGVGDTQYF
TRBV4-3	TRBJ2-3	CASSQVTRGDTQYF
TRBV6-6	TRBJ2-3	CASTSTDTQYF
TRBV4-2	TRBJ2-1	CASSQAKSYNEQFF
TRBV28	TRBJ2-1	CASSFPGYDEQFF
TRBV5-3	TRBJ2-1	CARSLTAQGSSYNEQFF
TRBV30	TRBJ2-7	CAWGGEEQETYEQYF
TRBV7-9	TRBJ1-1	CASSLEYLNTEAFF
TRBV5-5	TRBJ2-1	CASSLWDLSYNEQFF
TRBV5-1	TRBJ2-3	CASSALLGAGDTQYF
TRBV6-1	TRBJ1-3	CASSEATGGRDTIYF
TRBV18	TRBJ2-7	CASSPPDGNYEQYF